The clone carrying this T cell receptor beta chain occurred many times. What it binds is not known. TCRdb re-called the 5' RACE reads with MiXCR, one entry per CDR3 protein. Of 550,000 to 700,000 distinct CDR3 sequences in the sample, 21% were seen once. The sample originates from a study of identical twins. Regarding the study as a whole: Within twin pairs, the out-of-frame alpha sequences they shared showed excess low generation probability.

Germline V gene data show CDR1 as SGDLS and CDR2 as YYNGEE. Unmatched junction bases numbered 4, after V lost 4 bases and J lost 7 bases. This CDR3 spans 13 amino acids. This same sample was also taken into another study, of T cells expressing NK-cell markers. Turning to that study: Serological testing identified seven of the eight sequenced donors as HCMV-seropositive and one as seronegative.

This receptor was identified in a woman aged 18-35 years in good health. This chain connects TRBV9 to TRBJ1-1; 10 bases are a match to TRBD1. Material: PBMCs. The CDR3 bases are TGTGCCAGCAGCTCGACAGGGGGCAATGAAGCTTTCTTT. Translating it yields CASSSTGGNEAFF.